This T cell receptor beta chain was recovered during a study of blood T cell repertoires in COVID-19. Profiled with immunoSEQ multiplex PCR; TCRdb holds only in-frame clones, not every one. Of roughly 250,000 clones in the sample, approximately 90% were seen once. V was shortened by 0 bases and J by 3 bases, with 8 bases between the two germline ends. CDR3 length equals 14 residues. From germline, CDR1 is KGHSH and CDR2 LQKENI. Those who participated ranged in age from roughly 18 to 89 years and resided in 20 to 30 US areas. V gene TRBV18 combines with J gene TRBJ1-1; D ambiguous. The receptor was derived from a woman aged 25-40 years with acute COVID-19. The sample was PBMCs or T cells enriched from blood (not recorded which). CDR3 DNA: TGTGCCAGCTCACCACCGAGTTCTGACACTGAAGCTTTCTTT. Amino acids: CASSPPSSDTEAFF.